This TCR beta chain was identified in a study of T cell clones after liver transplantation. Background on the study: TCRbeta sequencing after a pre-transplant mixed lymphocyte reaction identified graft-donor-reactive clones, later tracked in post-transplant blood. Pre-transplant mixed lymphocyte reactions yielded third-party-reactive TCRbeta sequences as comparators for graft-donor-reactive sequences.

The repertoire was sequenced with immunoSEQ multiplex PCR; TCRdb's copy has only in-frame clones and lacks some. The sample lists about 120,000 clones; less than 95% were seen once. For this clone: Its antigen is still unknown.

Findings and limits, study-wide: In two subjects, few donor cells limited the measurable donor-reactive repertoire. Donor-reactive sequences fell more than third party-reactive ones, suggesting partial deletion.

After removal of 4 bases from V and 1 base from J, the junction contained 3 bases not matched to a gene. CDR1 and CDR2 (germline): SGHRS, YFSETQ. The CDR3 runs to 15 residues. The clonotype originates from a human patient who received a liver transplant. Some T cells may have originated in the graft donor. The chain has TRBV5-1 and TRBJ1-5; TRBD1 matches at 9 bases. The specimen comprised CD4+ T cells from blood, sampled 12 months after liver transplant. As DNA, the CDR3 is TGCGCCAGCAGCCGCACAGGGGGCAGCAATCAGCCCCAGCATTTT. It translates to CASSRTGGSNQPQHF.